This T cell receptor (beta chain) originates from a study of CD8 T cells in Susac syndrome. V lost 0 bases to trimming and J lost 0 bases, with 7 bases between them. The germline gives CDR1 SGHRS, CDR2 YFSETQ. CDR3 length equals 15 residues. Random hexamers were used to reverse transcribe roughly 0.5 to 1 ug of RNA. TCRdb used MiXCR to reprocess the immunoSEQ multiplex PCR reads, holding one entry per CDR3 protein. The table lists some 170,000 distinct CDR3 sequences, approximately 95% of them singletons. The chain combines TRBV5-1 with TRBJ1-3; D is unclear. The source is a human donor in good health. Input material: CD4+ T cells from PBMCs. CDR3 sequence reads: CASSLGRNSGNTIYF. The CDR3 DNA is TGCGCCAGCAGCTTGGGCCGGAACTCTGGAAACACCATATATTTT.